This TCR beta chain is drawn from a study of OX40 agonist ivuxolimab in advanced cancers. Study overall: Patients were around 83% male with ages roughly 20 to 90, mean roughly 64. Study-wide results and caveats: Among T cells, CD8+ cells averaged more expanded clones than CD4+ cells. The study found among the lowest clonal expansion in partial responders at 0.1-3.0 mg/kg.

Germline V gene data show CDR1 as KGHSH and CDR2 as LQKENI. The CDR3 covers 14 residues. Trimming took 6 bases from V and 1 from J, leaving 9 bases between them. Blood got drawn at baseline, again on cycle 4 day 1, and then on cycle 7 day 1. This table comes from immunoSEQ multiplex PCR, and its TCRdb copy is limited to in-frame clones, with some not included. The data show some 70,000 clones, roughly nine tenths seen once. As regards this clone: Its antigen is undetermined.

Sample: CD4+ or CD8+ T cells sorted from blood, taken in a trial of the OX40 agonist ivuxolimab. The V call is TRBV18, the J call TRBJ2-2; no firm D call. The receptor was isolated from an adult with an advanced solid tumor such as melanoma, head and neck, liver or kidney cancer. CDR3 residues: CASSMTGNTGELFF. In DNA, the CDR3 is TGTGCCAGCTCCATGACGGGGAACACCGGGGAGCTGTTTTTT.